This is a list of T cell receptor beta chains from one sample in a study of shared clonotypes between healthy human individuals. The assay was immunoSEQ multiplex PCR, and TCRdb's table has in-frame clones only and misses some. Of about 480,000 clones in the sample, over 75% were seen once. Sample: PBMCs. These receptors were taken from a woman aged 35 to 49 in good health. Some clones in this sample may be carry-over from other donors' samples. Each CDR3 is given without its conserved first and last residue.

V	J	CDR3
TRBV7-2	TRBJ2-1	ASSLVWDASSYNEQF
TRBV5-1	TRBJ1-1	ASTPREGMNTEAF
TRBV7-3	TRBJ2-1	ASSLASGTSGGNEQF
TRBV10-3	TRBJ2-3	AISERLGQDTQY
TRBV9	TRBJ2-3	ASSVAGGPDTQY
TRBV14	TRBJ2-1	ASSQAGTSGPSYNEQF
TRBV10-2	.	ASSETGQSTEQY
TRBV5-1	TRBJ1-1	ASSTSFRGNTEAF
TRBV7-9	TRBJ2-5	ASSLGGLAGKTQY
TRBV5-1	TRBJ2-5	ASSLAREETQY
TRBV28	TRBJ1-2	ASSPALGLGNYGYT
TRBV9	TRBJ1-1	ASSPDGLNTEAF
TRBV28	TRBJ2-1	ASSFASGGGYNEQF
TRBV27	TRBJ2-4	ASSRGSGGKNIQY
TRBV18	TRBJ2-2	ASSPDRLGYTGELF
TRBV7-2	TRBJ1-2	ASSLVGGDYGYT
TRBV19	TRBJ2-4	ASSPGTSGSRSAKNIQY
TRBV7-9	TRBJ2-7	ASSLVFGGVESLYEQY
TRBV7-9	TRBJ2-1	ASSPDILSSYNEQF
TRBV5-1	TRBJ2-1	ASSPRTSGRYNEQF
TRBV2	TRBJ2-7	ASSGTGSGWYEQY
TRBV6-5	TRBJ1-1	ASAGLNTEAF
TRBV5-1	TRBJ2-7	ASSLAGARAYEQY
TRBV7-8	TRBJ2-7	ASSKLAGPYEQY
TRBV5-4	TRBJ2-6	ASSLDPGGVSGANVLT
TRBV7-2	TRBJ2-7	ASSLRTPGLGVHDEQY
TRBV28	TRBJ1-4	ASSEQGEGEKLF
TRBV20-1	TRBJ2-7	SARDAQVAV
TRBV19	TRBJ2-2	ASSIWRGNTGELF
TRBV18	TRBJ1-4	ASSPTDTTNEKLF
TRBV7-9	TRBJ2-7	ASSSVGLAGQSYEQY
TRBV13	TRBJ2-3	ASSVNGLPRRDTQY
TRBV9	TRBJ1-1	ASSVATGGKNTEAF
TRBV5-1	TRBJ2-2	ASSLDLASTGELF
TRBV29-1	TRBJ2-2	SAAVDRNTGELF
TRBV29-1	TRBJ2-5	SVEDWVASVETQY
TRBV30	TRBJ2-7	AWSLAYEQY
TRBV30	TRBJ1-1	AWSVGGGDTEAF
TRBV5-8	TRBJ2-1	ASSWGLAEGLVKF
TRBV7-8	TRBJ1-5	ASSLAQGRGQPQH
TRBV5-1	TRBJ1-2	ASSPRFMGENYGYT
TRBV7-9	TRBJ2-3	ASWGRTSGRGADTQY
TRBV25-1	.	ASSEEEEATYEQY
TRBV5-1	TRBJ2-3	ASSLGTNTDTQY